This record covers a single T cell receptor (beta chain). The antigen remains undetermined. V gave up 0 bases and J gave up 8 bases; unmatched junction bases: 5. The CDR3 sequence is 14 residues long. Per the germline V gene, CDR1 is SGHRS and CDR2 is YFSETQ. This sample was included in a study of T-cell reconstitution after alpha-beta-depleted transplantation in children. Points from the study as a whole: Alpha-beta T cells present about two months after transplant were reported to originate from several hundred expanded graft clones.

For TCRbeta, the library was prepared with unique molecular identifiers. MiXCR, applied by TCRdb to the PCR reads, yields one record per CDR3 protein. This repertoire shows fewer than 400,000 distinct CDR3 sequences, approximately 23% found once; its top ten account for approximately 10%. The specimen comprised PBMCs, mostly from graft donor cells, sampled 180 days after TCRalphabeta/CD19-depleted stem cell transplant. The sequence was obtained from a male patient younger than 18 who had a stem cell transplant for acute lymphoblastic leukemia, so the T cells may come from the graft donor. The rearrangement uses TRBV5-1 and TRBJ1-2; 9 bases map to TRBD1. The CDR3 loop reads CASSLARGTGGYTF. The DNA for the CDR3 is TGCGCCAGCAGCTTGGCCCGCGGGACAGGGGGCTACACCTTC. The whole variable domain, remainder taken from reference TRBV5-1 and TRBJ1-2, is KAGVTQTPRYLIKTRGQQVTLSCSPISGHRSVSWYQQTPGQGLQFLFEYFSETQRNKGNFPGRFSGRQFSNSRSEMNVSTLELGDSALYLCASSLARGTGGYTFGSGTRLTVV.